This TCR beta chain was obtained from a study of T-cell reconstitution after alpha-beta-depleted transplantation in children (dated by TCRdb to about 2016). Context from the whole study: T-cell immune reconstitution after TCRalphabeta/CD19-depleted allogeneic hematopoietic cell transplantation in children was quantitatively tracked in the study by means of TCR repertoire profiling.

Receptor libraries were prepared by PCR. Sequencing took place on an Illumina HiSeq 2500. Molecular barcoding was employed in the preparation of TCR libraries, with unique molecular identifiers being used to normalize TCRbeta repertoire quantification. The public sequencing data were trimmed at Q25 with fastp and processed into clonotypes with MiXCR by TCRdb, which kept only in-frame beta chains. Duplicate CDR3 protein sequences are folded into a single record with the most common DNA and genes. This sample holds some 150,000 distinct CDR3 sequences; around 10% were observed only once. Around 18% of the sample goes to the ten largest clones. Sample treatment or condition, as interpreted from the label and publication: allogeneic hematopoietic cell transplantation with graft depleted of TCRalphabeta T cells and CD19 B cells. The transplant recipients were children given TCRalphabeta/CD19-depleted allogeneic hematopoietic cell grafts.

Broad study findings and their caveats: About two months after transplant, the apparently early recovery of alphabetaT-cell counts reportedly depended on just several hundred clones that had expanded rapidly and came from non-depleted graft cells. In some patients, the high TCRbeta diversity seen at day 60 was put down to recipient T cells and intrathymic progenitors that had survived conditioning. The frequencies of hyperexpanded clones fell over the following months, and after one year, T-cell counts and TCRbeta diversity were mostly attributed to newly produced T cells.

V drops 0 bases and J drops 2 bases, leaving 13 bases in between. The CDR3 covers 16 residues, taking in both the cysteine and the phenylalanine. Only the CDR3 region is kept as DNA, spanning 48 bases read in frame from base 1. Sequences SGHRS (CDR1) and YFSETQ (CDR2) are obtained from the germline V gene. At least ten counts were recorded for this clonotype. The specificity of this receptor is unknown. Per-base quality was not reported, and no clone a single base away is much larger than it. The V and J genes are TRBV5-1 and TRBJ2-3, and the D gene may be TRBD2, 5 bases matching. This specimen was PBMCs, mostly from graft donor cells, taken 180 days after TCRalphabeta/CD19-depleted stem cell transplant. The TCR originated in a female patient aged 2 to 10 who had a stem cell transplant for congenital amegakaryocytic thrombocytopenia, so the T cells may come from the graft donor. The CDR3 protein: CASSLAGGPSTDTQYF. Read as DNA, the sequence is TGCGCCAGCAGCTTGGCTGGCGGGCCCTCCACAGATACGCAGTATTTT.